These T cell receptor beta chains were read from a single sample in a study of graft-versus-host responses after intestinal transplantation. No antigen is known for these receptors. Repertoires were generated with immunoSEQ multiplex PCR, while TCRdb's copy carries only in-frame clones and drops some. The profile covers about 110,000 clones, with about 92% appearing a single time and under 0.3% taken by the ten largest. This material consisted of unstimulated CD4+ T cells sorted from spleen or lymph node cells, taken before transplant. The receptors were gathered from a human donor who was the organ donor for an intestinal transplant. CDR3s include the opening cysteine and the closing phenylalanine or tryptophan. The order of the fields is CDR3 length, clone size, V gene, D gene, J gene, CDR3 protein, CDR3 DNA. The D gene is left open where the match is weak. A row's size may be missing; if present it is once, few, many or a size class.

15,NA,TRBV28,TRBD1,TRBJ2-7,CASSFGDRALGEQYF,TGTGCCAGCAGTTTCGGGGACAGGGCTCTGGGGGAGCAGTACTTC
11,NA,TRBV20-1,NA,TRBJ2-7,CSARVGYEQYF,TGCAGTGCTAGGGTGGGATACGAGCAGTACTTC
14,NA,TRBV5-1,NA,TRBJ1-5,CASSPQGVDQPQHF,TGCGCCAGCAGCCCCCAAGGGGTGGATCAGCCCCAGCATTTT
15,NA,TRBV7-9,NA,TRBJ2-5,CASSLGAGRQETQYF,TGTGCCAGCAGCTTAGGAGCAGGGAGACAAGAGACCCAGTACTTC
15,NA,TRBV5-3,TRBD1,TRBJ2-7,CARRCRTGLFYEQYF,TGTGCCAGAAGGTGTCGGACAGGCCTATTCTACGAGCAGTACTTC
17,NA,TRBV28,TRBD2,TRBJ2-7,CASSFGISGSLSYEQYF,TGTGCCAGCAGTTTTGGGATTAGCGGGAGTCTTTCCTACGAGCAGTACTTC
17,NA,TRBV9,NA,TRBJ1-3,CASSERPLVPSGNTIYF,TGTGCCAGCAGCGAGAGGCCCCTTGTACCCTCTGGAAACACCATATATTTT
14,NA,TRBV5-1,TRBD2,TRBJ2-1,CASSGLAGNNEQFF,TGCGCCAGCTCCGGACTAGCGGGAAACAATGAGCAGTTCTTC
14,NA,TRBV13,NA,TRBJ2-1,CASSFVGGRNEQFF,TGTGCCAGCAGCTTCGTCGGGGGGCGCAATGAGCAGTTCTTC
14,NA,TRBV2,NA,TRBJ2-5,CASRRDPPQETQYF,TGTGCCAGCAGGAGGGATCCTCCCCAAGAGACCCAGTACTTC
15,NA,TRBV28,TRBD1,TRBJ2-2,CASSFWTGNTGELFF,TGTGCCAGCAGTTTTTGGACAGGGAACACCGGGGAGCTGTTTTTT
17,NA,TRBV4-1,NA,TRBJ2-5,CASSQVGGRSFGETQYF,TGCGCCAGCAGCCAAGTTGGTGGGAGGTCCTTCGGGGAGACCCAGTACTTC
13,NA,TRBV5-1,NA,TRBJ1-5,CASSLGGDQPQHF,TGTGCCAGCAGCTTGGGTGGTGACCAGCCCCAGCATTTT
14,few,TRBV4-1,NA,TRBJ2-7,CASSPEGRFYEQYF,TGCGCCAGCAGCCCAGAGGGAAGGTTCTACGAGCAGTACTTC
15,NA,TRBV9,NA,TRBJ2-1,CASSVRRHGGNEQFF,TGTGCCAGCAGCGTCCGGAGGCATGGGGGAAATGAGCAGTTCTTC
12,NA,TRBV30,NA,TRBJ2-7,CAWSVIRSEQYF,TGTGCCTGGAGTGTAATTAGGTCCGAGCAGTACTTC
12,NA,TRBV15,NA,TRBJ2-5,CATSRDRETQYF,TGTGCCACCAGCAGAGATCGGGAGACCCAGTACTTC
13,NA,TRBV7-9,NA,TRBJ1-6,CASSLGARSPLHF,TGTGCCAGCAGCCTTGGGGCCAGGTCACCCCTCCACTTT
14,NA,TRBV7-3,NA,TRBJ1-1,CASSLRGGSTEAFF,TGTGCCAGCAGCTTACGAGGAGGGAGCACTGAAGCTTTCTTT
14,NA,TRBV30,TRBD1,TRBJ1-2,CAWGAPGQVYGYTF,TGTGCCTGGGGTGCACCAGGACAGGTCTATGGCTACACCTTC
16,NA,TRBV28,NA,TRBJ1-4,CASSLPGGIANEKLFF,TGTGCCAGCAGTTTACCGGGGGGAATCGCTAATGAAAAACTGTTTTTT
16,NA,TRBV5-1,TRBD1,TRBJ2-2,CASSLSGTGNTGELFF,TGCGCCAGCAGCCTCTCCGGGACAGGGAACACCGGGGAGCTGTTTTTT
14,once,TRBV29-1,TRBD2,TRBJ2-3,CSVERLAGVDTQYF,TGCAGCGTTGAGAGGCTAGCGGGAGTGGATACGCAGTATTTT
15,NA,TRBV2,NA,TRBJ1-6,CASSAQGRYNSPLHF,TGTGCCAGCAGTGCCCAGGGGCGATATAATTCACCCCTCCACTTT
12,NA,TRBV29-1,TRBD1,TRBJ1-2,CSVETGSYGYTF,TGCAGCGTTGAGACAGGGTCGTATGGCTACACCTTC
15,once,TRBV6-1,NA,TRBJ1-5,CASSEIGISNQPQHF,TGTGCCAGCAGTGAAATAGGCATTTCCAATCAGCCCCAGCATTTT
17,NA,TRBV15,TRBD2,TRBJ2-7,CATSRDLPSGSSYEQYF,TGTGCCACCAGCAGAGACCTACCTAGCGGGAGTTCCTACGAGCAGTACTTC
13,NA,TRBV28,NA,TRBJ2-2,CASTQGRTGELFF,TGTGCCAGCACTCAGGGTCGTACCGGGGAGCTGTTTTTT
14,NA,TRBV30,NA,TRBJ1-5,CAWSHTGVGQPQHF,TGTGCCTGGAGCCACACTGGAGTGGGTCAGCCCCAGCATTTT
15,NA,TRBV2,TRBD2,TRBJ2-1,CASSERASGINEQFF,TGTGCCAGCAGTGAAAGGGCTAGCGGGATTAATGAGCAGTTCTTC
15,NA,TRBV6-5,TRBD1,TRBJ2-7,CASSPGTGGPYEQYF,TGTGCCAGCAGCCCCGGGACAGGGGGCCCCTACGAGCAGTACTTC
16,NA,TRBV9,NA,TRBJ2-1,CASSLISGRSYNEQFF,TGTGCCAGCAGCCTCATTAGCGGCAGATCCTACAATGAGCAGTTCTTC
15,NA,TRBV2,NA,TRBJ2-3,CASSERGRGPDTQYF,TGTGCCAGCAGTGAGAGGGGGCGGGGGCCAGATACGCAGTATTTT
15,NA,TRBV5-1,TRBD1,TRBJ2-5,CASSFRDSGQETQYF,TGCGCCAGCAGCTTCAGGGACAGCGGACAAGAGACCCAGTACTTC
15,NA,TRBV18,TRBD1,TRBJ2-5,CASSNRGEVQETQYF,TGTGCCAGCTCAAACAGGGGAGAGGTACAAGAGACCCAGTACTTC
15,NA,TRBV5-1,NA,TRBJ1-3,CASSSFGFSGNTIYF,TGCGCCAGCAGCTCTTTCGGGTTTTCTGGAAACACCATATATTTT
15,NA,TRBV19,TRBD1,TRBJ2-3,CASSPDRGFTDTQYF,TGTGCCAGTAGCCCGGACAGGGGGTTCACAGATACGCAGTATTTT
15,few,TRBV2,NA,TRBJ2-3,CASSWDLASTDTQYF,TGTGCCAGCAGTTGGGACCTCGCTAGCACAGATACGCAGTATTTT
16,NA,TRBV5-1,TRBD2,TRBJ2-3,CASSSGLAGSTDTQYF,TGCGCCAGCAGCTCTGGACTAGCCGGGAGCACAGATACGCAGTATTTT
12,few,TRBV29-1,NA,TRBJ2-3,CSVRESGDTQYF,TGCAGCGTTCGGGAGAGTGGAGATACGCAGTATTTT
16,NA,TRBV6-5,TRBD1,TRBJ2-7,CASSYSWTGLVYEQYF,TGTGCCAGCAGTTACTCTTGGACAGGGCTCGTCTACGAGCAGTACTTC
16,NA,TRBV12-5,NA,TRBJ1-4,CASGLSWTDLNEKLFF,TGTGCTAGTGGTTTGTCCTGGACTGATCTTAATGAAAAACTGTTTTTT
16,NA,TRBV4-3,TRBD1,TRBJ1-2,CASSQGGDRGPYGYTF,TGCGCCAGCAGCCAAGGGGGGGACAGGGGTCCCTATGGCTACACCTTC
13,NA,TRBV28,NA,TRBJ1-2,CASSRTGTYGYTF,TGTGCCAGCAGTAGGACTGGAACTTATGGCTACACCTTC
14,once,TRBV7-3,NA,TRBJ2-1,CASSLTGTYNEQFF,TGTGCCAGCAGCTTAACAGGAACCTACAATGAGCAGTTCTTC
11,NA,TRBV10-3,NA,TRBJ1-2,CAISSGDGYTF,TGTGCCATCAGTTCAGGGGATGGCTACACCTTC
15,NA,TRBV27,TRBD2,TRBJ2-5,CASSLSGRALQTQYF,TGTGCCAGCAGCCTTAGCGGGAGGGCCTTACAGACCCAGTACTTC
19,NA,TRBV19,NA,TRBJ1-5,CASSIDWYREPYSNQPQHF,TGTGCCAGTAGTATAGACTGGTACAGGGAGCCATATAGCAATCAGCCCCAGCATTTT
15,few,TRBV6-6,NA,TRBJ1-3,CASSYFLPSGNTIYF,TGTGCCAGCAGTTACTTCCTCCCCTCTGGAAACACCATATATTTT
13,NA,TRBV6-1,NA,TRBJ1-2,CASSFKTDYGYTF,TGTGCCAGCAGCTTTAAGACTGACTATGGCTACACCTTC
18,NA,TRBV7-2,TRBD2,TRBJ2-5,CASSLRGGRLYNQETQYF,TGTGCCAGCAGCTTACGGGGGGGCAGGTTGTACAACCAAGAGACCCAGTACTTC
12,NA,TRBV19,TRBD1,TRBJ2-1,CASSTGGNEQFF,TGTGCCAGTAGTACAGGGGGCAATGAGCAGTTCTTC
10,NA,TRBV6-1,NA,TRBJ2-7,CASSEGEQYF,TGTGCCAGCAGTGAAGGAGAGCAGTACTTC
13,NA,TRBV6-1,NA,TRBJ2-5,CASSGTVQETQYF,TGTGCCAGCAGTGGGACGGTCCAAGAGACCCAGTACTTC
13,NA,TRBV7-2,NA,TRBJ2-2,CASTRQNTGELFF,TGTGCCAGCACCCGACAGAACACCGGGGAGCTGTTTTTT
14,NA,TRBV4-1,NA,TRBJ2-7,CASSQISDTYEQYF,TGCGCCAGCAGCCAAATCAGCGACACCTACGAGCAGTACTTC
14,NA,TRBV16,NA,TRBJ2-2,CASSPRDLLRELFF,TGTGCCAGCAGCCCCCGGGACCTCTTGAGGGAGCTGTTTTTT